Sequencing of this T cell receptor (beta chain) was carried out in a study of blood T cell repertoires in COVID-19. The overall study: Researchers got acute and convalescent COVID-19 samples from the United States, Italy and Spain. T cells, B-cell-depleted T cells, or PBMCs supplied cDNA or gDNA.

In the original analysis: Reference gene primers were amplified, and this amplification served to estimate nucleated cell counts. The table came from immunoSEQ multiplex PCR; TCRdb's copy has only in-frame clones and leaves some out. V and J calls and clone size follow that table, whereas D and trimming were derived from the DNA. The table has 350,000 to 400,000 clones, about 89% seen once. Germline-derived CDR1 and CDR2 are MNHNY and SVGAGI (reference sequence). Trimming pared 7 bases from V and 7 bases from J, leaving 17 bases between. The CDR3 is 14 residues long. V gene TRBV6-6 combines with J gene TRBJ1-5; a possible D gene is TRBD1 (5 bases). Material for sequencing was peripheral blood. The TCR sequence derives from a woman aged 25 to 45 with COVID-19, enrolled during active disease. CDR3 loop: CASTQGLSGQPQHF. The CDR3 DNA is TGTGCCAGCACCCAGGGTCTATCAGGGCAGCCCCAGCATTTT.